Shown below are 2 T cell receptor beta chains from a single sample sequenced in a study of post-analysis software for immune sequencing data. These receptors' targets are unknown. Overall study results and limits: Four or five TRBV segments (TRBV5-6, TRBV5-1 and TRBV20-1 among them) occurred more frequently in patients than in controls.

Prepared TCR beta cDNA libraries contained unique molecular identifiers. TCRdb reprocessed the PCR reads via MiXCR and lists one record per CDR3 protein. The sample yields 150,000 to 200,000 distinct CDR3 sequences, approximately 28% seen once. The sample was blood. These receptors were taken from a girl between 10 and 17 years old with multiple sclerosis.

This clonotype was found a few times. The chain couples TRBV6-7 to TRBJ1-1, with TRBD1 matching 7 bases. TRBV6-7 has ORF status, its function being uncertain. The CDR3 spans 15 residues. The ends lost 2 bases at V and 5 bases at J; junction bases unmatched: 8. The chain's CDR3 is CASSYAHPTGTEAFF. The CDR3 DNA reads TGTGCCAGCAGTTACGCCCATCCGACAGGGACTGAAGCTTTCTTT.

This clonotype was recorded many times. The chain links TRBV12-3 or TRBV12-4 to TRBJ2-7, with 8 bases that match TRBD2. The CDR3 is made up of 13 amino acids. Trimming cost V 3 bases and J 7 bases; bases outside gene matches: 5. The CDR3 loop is CASSFGLAREQYF. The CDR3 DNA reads TGTGCCAGCAGTTTTGGACTAGCTAGGGAGCAGTACTTC.